This TCR beta chain comes out of a study of identical twins. TCRdb itself ran the 5' RACE reads through MiXCR, one entry per CDR3 protein. The sample has 1.5 million to 2 million distinct CDR3 sequences, about 31% seen once. This clonotype was found a few times. Losses at the gene ends were 2 bases for V and 7 bases for J; bases not matched to a gene: 11. The germline V gene encodes CDR1 MNHNS and CDR2 SASEGT. The CDR3 totals 17 residues. This clonotype was obtained from a newborn girl in good health. V is TRBV6-1 and J is TRBJ2-3; 11 bases are shared with TRBD2. The sequenced sample was cord blood. In DNA, the CDR3 is TGTGCCAGCAGTGAATACCCGACTAGCGGGGAAGGGAATACGCAGTATTTT. This encodes CASSEYPTSGEGNTQYF.